What follows are 16 T cell receptor beta chains derived from one specimen sequenced in a study of blood T cell repertoires in COVID-19. Some clones are missing from TCRdb's copy, which holds only in-frame ones; the method was immunoSEQ multiplex PCR. The sample has about 350,000 clones, around nine tenths seen once. Sample: peripheral blood. The origin of the receptors is a woman in her 70s with COVID-19, enrolled during active disease.

The chain links TRBV7-9 to TRBJ1-6, with TRBD1 matching 9 bases. The CDR3 length is 14 residues. J lost 9 bases, V lost 1 base, and 1 base had no gene match. Germline-derived CDR1 and CDR2 are SEHNR and FQNEAQ (reference sequence). The CDR3 bases are TGTGCCAGCAGCTTAGTGGACAGGGGTTCACCCCTCCACTTT. The encoded protein is CASSLVDRGSPLHF.

The rearrangement uses TRBV5-4 and TRBJ2-2; 7 positions agree with TRBD2. CDR3 length equals 14 residues. Germline CDR1 is SGHNT and CDR2 is YYREEE (reference sequence). V was clipped by 5 bases and J by 6 bases; unmatched bases: 7. CDR3 sequence (DNA): TGTGCCAGCAGGACCGGGACTACCGCCGGGGAGCTGTTTTTT. Translated: CASRTGTTAGELFF.

J is TRBJ2-3 and V is TRBV10-1, with a tentative D call TRBD2 (6 bases). Germline CDR1 reads WNHNN; CDR2 reads SYGVQD (reference sequence). V was pared by 4 bases and J by 1 base, with 18 bases between. The CDR3 is 17 amino acids. CDR3 loop: CASSGFSGLSGTDTQYF. The DNA of the CDR3 is TGCGCCAGCAGTGGATTTAGCGGACTCTCGGGCACAGATACGCAGTATTTT.

The chain joins TRBV3-1 (or the pseudogene TRBV3-2) to TRBJ2-7; the D is unclear. Germline-derived CDR1 and CDR2 are LGHDT and YNNKEL (reference sequence). V dropped 1 base and J dropped 6 bases, with 7 bases sitting between them. The CDR3 has 12 residues. CDR3 nucleotide sequence: TGTGCCAGCAGCCAAGGAGGCCCCGAGCAGTACTTC. Amino acids: CASSQGGPEQYF.

This clone came up once. The chain combines TRBV2 with TRBJ2-1; D may be TRBD2 (6 bases). V shed 7 bases and J shed 3 bases, with 13 bases lying between them. There are 14 residues in the CDR3. Germline V CDR1 and CDR2: SNHLY, FYNNEI. The CDR3 spells CASIGTGSYNEQFF. CDR3 nucleotides: TGTGCCAGCATTGGAACCGGGAGCTACAATGAGCAGTTCTTC.

This clone appeared once. The genes are TRBV28 and TRBJ2-7; 7 positions agree with TRBD1. CDR1 and CDR2 (germline): MDHEN, SYDVKM. Losses at the gene ends were 2 bases for V and 7 bases for J; bases not matched to a gene: 2. The CDR3 consists of 12 residues. DNA for the CDR3: TGTGCCAGCAGTTTAGAGGACAGGGAGCAGTACTTC. Its protein product is CASSLEDREQYF. The full variable domain, rest sourced from reference TRBV28 and TRBJ2-7, is DVKVTQSSRYLVKRTGEKVFLECVQDMDHENMFWYRQDPGLGLRLIYFSYDVKMKEKGDIPEGYSVSREKKERFSLILESASTNQTSMYLCASSLEDREQYFGPGTRLTVT.

V gene TRBV18 combines with J gene TRBJ1-5, with 11 bases that match TRBD1. The CDR3 has 15 residues. The trim removed 4 bases at V and 6 bases at J, leaving 5 bases unmatched. Germline CDR1 KGHSH, CDR2 LQKENI. CDR3 bases: TGTGCCAGCTCACTAGGGACAGGGGGTGGTCAGCCCCAGCATTTT. Protein product: CASSLGTGGGQPQHF.

This clone was observed a single time. The CDR3 protein is CASSLLAGGTSRYNEQFF. The CDR3 DNA sequence: TGTGCCAGCAGTTTACTGGCGGGGGGTACCAGCCGCTACAATGAGCAGTTCTTC. This chain connects TRBV28 to TRBJ2-1, with 8 bases aligning to TRBD2. Germline-derived CDR1 and CDR2 are MDHEN and SYDVKM. The CDR3 covers 18 residues. Germline trimming cut 2 bases from V and 3 bases from J; bases unmatched to any gene: 12. The complete variable domain, with remaining parts taken from reference TRBV28 and TRBJ2-1, reads DVKVTQSSRYLVKRTGEKVFLECVQDMDHENMFWYRQDPGLGLRLIYFSYDVKMKEKGDIPEGYSVSREKKERFSLILESASTNQTSMYLCASSLLAGGTSRYNEQFFGPGTRLTVL.

The chain uses TRBV9 and TRBJ2-1, with 11 positions matching TRBD2. The germline V gene encodes CDR1 SGDLS and CDR2 YYNGEE. The CDR3 spans 15 residues. V lost 3 bases, J lost 10 bases, and 9 bases stayed unmatched. In DNA, the CDR3 is TGTGCCAGCAGCGCCATGTCTAGCGGGGGGCTAGAGCAGTTCTTC. This translates into CASSAMSSGGLEQFF.

This chain uses TRBV6-5 with TRBJ1-5; maybe TRBD1 (6 bases). With 5 bases removed from V and 3 bases from J, the gap between germline ends came to 11 bases. This CDR3 spans 14 amino acids. Per the germline V gene, CDR1 is MNHEY and CDR2 is SVGAGI. The CDR3 loop is CASSPTGHNQPQHF. DNA of the CDR3: TGTGCCAGCAGTCCCACAGGGCACAATCAGCCCCAGCATTTT.

The J gene is TRBJ1-3, the V gene TRBV27, with 7 bases lining up with TRBD1. Germline assignment: CDR1 MNHEY and CDR2 SMNVEV (reference sequence). The CDR3 is made up of 14 amino acids. V dropped 6 bases and J dropped 4; count of bases not matched to a gene: 6. The CDR3 coding sequence is TGTGCCAGCAGACCTACAGGGGCAGGAAACACCATATATTTT. Protein product: CASRPTGAGNTIYF.

V is TRBV18 and J is TRBJ2-7, with TRBD2 identical over 8 bases. The ends lost 5 bases at V and 0 bases at J; junction bases unmatched: 3. Per the germline V gene, CDR1 is KGHSH and CDR2 is LQKENI. The CDR3 totals 14 residues. CDR3 region: CASSTSGGSYEQYF. For the CDR3, the DNA is TGTGCCAGCTCAACAAGCGGGGGCTCCTACGAGCAGTACTTC. The entire variable domain, with the rest obtained from reference TRBV18 and TRBJ2-7, is as follows: NAGVMQNPRHLVRRRGQEARLRCSPMKGHSHVYWYRQLPEEGLKFMVYLQKENIIDESGMPKERFSAEFPKEGPSILRIQQVVRGDSAAYFCASSTSGGSYEQYFGPGTRLTVT.

The chain links TRBV19 to TRBJ2-5, with D unresolved. The germline CDR1 and CDR2 sequences are LNHDA and SQIVND (reference sequence). The V and J ends lost 0 bases and 4 bases respectively, with 3 bases between them. This CDR3 has 12 residues. CDR3 DNA: TGTGCCAGTAGTATAGATCGAGAGACCCAGTACTTC. Translation gives CASSIDRETQYF.

The chain's CDR3 is CASSLAVGMVYGYTF. CDR3 sequence (DNA): TGCGCCAGCAGCTTGGCCGTCGGTATGGTTTATGGCTACACCTTC. The chain joins TRBV5-1 to TRBJ1-2; D gene ambiguous. Trimming took off 0 bases at V and 5 bases at J, with 14 bases between the two ends. Per the germline V gene, CDR1 is SGHRS and CDR2 is YFSETQ. The CDR3 extends over 15 amino acids.

CDR3 amino acids: CASSELQGVNEKLFF. The CDR3 bases are TGCGCCAGCAGCGAATTACAGGGGGTTAATGAAAAACTGTTTTTT. The chain uses TRBV5-1 and TRBJ1-4; the match to TRBD1 covers 8 bases. CDR3 size: 15 residues. V shed 4 bases and J 4 bases; nucleotides not matched to a gene: 6. The germline CDR1 and CDR2 sequences are SGHRS and YFSETQ.

This chain links TRBV5-1 with TRBJ1-1; 7 bases align to TRBD1. J was trimmed by 6 bases and V by 4 bases; bases with no gene match: 6. The CDR3 length is 13 residues. Germline V CDR1 and CDR2: SGHRS, YFSETQ. As DNA, the CDR3 is TGCGCCAGCAGCCTCACAGGGGAGTCTGAAGCTTTCTTT. Amino acid sequence: CASSLTGESEAFF.